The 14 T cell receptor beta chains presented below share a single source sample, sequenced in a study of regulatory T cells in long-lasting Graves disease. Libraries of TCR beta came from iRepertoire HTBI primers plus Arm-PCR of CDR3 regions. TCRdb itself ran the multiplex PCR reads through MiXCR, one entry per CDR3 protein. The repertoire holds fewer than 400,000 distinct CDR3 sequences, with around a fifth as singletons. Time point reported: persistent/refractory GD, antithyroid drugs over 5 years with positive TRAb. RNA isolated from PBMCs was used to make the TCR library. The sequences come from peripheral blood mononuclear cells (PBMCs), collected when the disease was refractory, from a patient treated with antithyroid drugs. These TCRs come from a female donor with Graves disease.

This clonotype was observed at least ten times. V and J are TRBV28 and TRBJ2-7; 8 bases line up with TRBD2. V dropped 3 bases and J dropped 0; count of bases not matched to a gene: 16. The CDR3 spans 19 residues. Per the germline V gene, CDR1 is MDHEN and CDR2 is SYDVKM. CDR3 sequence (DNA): TGTGCCAGCAGTTTCTCACTAGCGGATTTTACAAAGAGCTCCTACGAGCAGTACTTC. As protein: CASSFSLADFTKSSYEQYF.

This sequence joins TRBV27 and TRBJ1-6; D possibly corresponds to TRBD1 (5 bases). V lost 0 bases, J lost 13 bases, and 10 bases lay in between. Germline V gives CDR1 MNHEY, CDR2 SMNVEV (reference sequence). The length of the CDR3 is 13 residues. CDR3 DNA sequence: TGTGCCAGCAGTTTATCGAACCGGGGGCCCCTCCACTTT. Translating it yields CASSLSNRGPLHF.

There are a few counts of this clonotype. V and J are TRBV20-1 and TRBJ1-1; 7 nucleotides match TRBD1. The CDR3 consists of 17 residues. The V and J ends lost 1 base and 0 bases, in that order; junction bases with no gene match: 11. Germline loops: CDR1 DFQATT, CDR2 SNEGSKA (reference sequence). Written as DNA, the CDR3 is TGCAGTGCTAGAGGTCGACAGGGCCAGGAGATGAACACTGAAGCTTTCTTT. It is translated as CSARGRQGQEMNTEAFF.

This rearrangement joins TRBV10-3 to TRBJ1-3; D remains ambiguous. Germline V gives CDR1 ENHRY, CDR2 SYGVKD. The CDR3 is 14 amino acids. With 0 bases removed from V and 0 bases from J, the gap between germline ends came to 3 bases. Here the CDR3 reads CAISESRSGNTIYF. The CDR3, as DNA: TGTGCCATCAGTGAGTCCCGCTCTGGAAACACCATATATTTT.

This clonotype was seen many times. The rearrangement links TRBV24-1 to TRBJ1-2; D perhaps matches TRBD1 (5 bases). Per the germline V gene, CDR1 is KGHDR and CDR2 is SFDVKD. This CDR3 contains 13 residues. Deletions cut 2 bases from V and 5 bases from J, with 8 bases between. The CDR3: CATSDSREYGYTF. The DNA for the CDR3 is TGTGCCACCAGTGATTCCAGGGAATATGGCTACACCTTC.

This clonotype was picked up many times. The CDR3 DNA reads TGTGCCAGCAGCCCCCCCGGGATTCAAGAGACCCAGTACTTC. Its protein is CASSPPGIQETQYF. This chain links TRBV7-2 with TRBJ2-5; perhaps TRBD2 as D (5 bases). The CDR3 runs 14 residues. CDR1 is SGHTA, CDR2 FQGNSA, per germline. Trimming stripped 5 bases from V and 2 bases from J, with 12 bases between.

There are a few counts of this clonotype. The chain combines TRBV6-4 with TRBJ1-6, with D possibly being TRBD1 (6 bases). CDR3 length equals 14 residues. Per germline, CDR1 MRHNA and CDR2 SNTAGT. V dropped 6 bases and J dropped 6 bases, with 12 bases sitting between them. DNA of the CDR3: TGTGCCAGCAGCAACGGGACACCTAATTCACCCCTCCACTTT. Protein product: CASSNGTPNSPLHF.

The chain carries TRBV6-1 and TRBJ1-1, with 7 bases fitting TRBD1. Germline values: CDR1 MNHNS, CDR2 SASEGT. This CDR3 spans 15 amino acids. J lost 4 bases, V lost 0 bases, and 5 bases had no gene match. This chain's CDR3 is CASSEARGLGTEAFF. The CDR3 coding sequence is TGTGCCAGCAGTGAAGCGAGGGGGCTCGGCACTGAAGCTTTCTTT.

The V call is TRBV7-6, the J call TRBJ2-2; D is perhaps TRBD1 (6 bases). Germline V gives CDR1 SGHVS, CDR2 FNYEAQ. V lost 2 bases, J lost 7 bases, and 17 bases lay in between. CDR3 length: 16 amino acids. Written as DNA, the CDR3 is TGTGCCAGCAGCTTACAAGGGCGCAGGGGAAGCGGGGAGCTGTTTTTT. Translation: CASSLQGRRGSGELFF.

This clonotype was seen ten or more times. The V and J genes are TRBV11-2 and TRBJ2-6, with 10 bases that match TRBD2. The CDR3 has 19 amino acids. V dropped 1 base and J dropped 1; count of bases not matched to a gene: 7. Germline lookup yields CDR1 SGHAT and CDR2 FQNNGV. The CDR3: CASSLVRTSGVSGANVLTF. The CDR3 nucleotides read TGTGCCAGCAGCTTAGTTCGGACTAGCGGAGTATCTGGGGCCAACGTCCTGACTTTC.

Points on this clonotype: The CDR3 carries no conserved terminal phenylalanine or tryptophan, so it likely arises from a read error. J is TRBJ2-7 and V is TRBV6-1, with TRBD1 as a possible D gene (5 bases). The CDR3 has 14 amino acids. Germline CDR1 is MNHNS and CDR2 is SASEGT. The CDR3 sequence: CASRRTSTSHEQYL. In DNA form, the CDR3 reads TGTGCCAGCAGGCGGACAAGCACCTCCCACGAGCAGTACCTC.

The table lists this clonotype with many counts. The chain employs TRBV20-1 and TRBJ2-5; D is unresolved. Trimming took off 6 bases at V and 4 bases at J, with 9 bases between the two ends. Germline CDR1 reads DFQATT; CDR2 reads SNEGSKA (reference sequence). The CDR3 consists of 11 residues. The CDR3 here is CSANTIETQYF. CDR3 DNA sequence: TGCAGTGCCAACACTATAGAGACCCAGTACTTC.

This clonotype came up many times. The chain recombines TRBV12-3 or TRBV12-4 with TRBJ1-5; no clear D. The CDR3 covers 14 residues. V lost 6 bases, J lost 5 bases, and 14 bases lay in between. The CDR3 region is CASSYRRADQPQHF. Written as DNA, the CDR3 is TGTGCCAGCAGCTATAGACGGGCGGATCAGCCCCAGCATTTT.

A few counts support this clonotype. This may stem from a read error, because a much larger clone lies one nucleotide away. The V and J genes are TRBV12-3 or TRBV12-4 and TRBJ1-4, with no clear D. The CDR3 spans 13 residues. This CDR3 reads CASSNANAGKLLF. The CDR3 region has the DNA TGTGCCAGCAGTAACGCTAATGCGGGGAAACTGCTTTTT.